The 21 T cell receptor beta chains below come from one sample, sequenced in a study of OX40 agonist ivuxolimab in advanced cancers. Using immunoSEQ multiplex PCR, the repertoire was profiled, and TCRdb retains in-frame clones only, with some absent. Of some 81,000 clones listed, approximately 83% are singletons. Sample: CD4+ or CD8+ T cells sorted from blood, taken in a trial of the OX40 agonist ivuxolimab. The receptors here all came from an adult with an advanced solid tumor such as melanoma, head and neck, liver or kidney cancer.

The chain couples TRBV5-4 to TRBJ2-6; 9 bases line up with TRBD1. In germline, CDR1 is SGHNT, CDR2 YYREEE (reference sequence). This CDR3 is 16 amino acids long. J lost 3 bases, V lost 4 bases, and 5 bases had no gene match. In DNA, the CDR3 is TGTGCCAGCAGCCTAAGGACAGGGGTTGGGGCCAACGTCCTGACTTTC. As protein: CASSLRTGVGANVLTF.

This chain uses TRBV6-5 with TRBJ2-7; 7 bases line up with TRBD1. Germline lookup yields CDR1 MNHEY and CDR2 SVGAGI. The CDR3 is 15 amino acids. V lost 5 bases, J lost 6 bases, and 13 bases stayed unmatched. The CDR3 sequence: CASSPSGGRYGEQYF. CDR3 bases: TGTGCCAGCAGTCCTTCAGGGGGAAGGTACGGCGAGCAGTACTTC.

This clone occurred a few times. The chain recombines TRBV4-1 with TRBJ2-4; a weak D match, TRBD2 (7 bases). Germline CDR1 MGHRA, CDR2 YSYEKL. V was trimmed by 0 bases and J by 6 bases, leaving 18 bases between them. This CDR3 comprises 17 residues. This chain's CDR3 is CASSQDTAGADTNIQYF. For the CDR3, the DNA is TGCGCCAGCAGCCAAGATACGGCGGGGGCCGACACAAACATTCAGTACTTC.

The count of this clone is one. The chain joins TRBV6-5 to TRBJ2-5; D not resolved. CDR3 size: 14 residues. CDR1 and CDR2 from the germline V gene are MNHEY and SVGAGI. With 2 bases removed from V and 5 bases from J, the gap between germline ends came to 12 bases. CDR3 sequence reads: CASSYRESRETQYF. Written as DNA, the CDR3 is TGTGCCAGCAGTTACAGGGAAAGCAGGGAGACCCAGTACTTC.

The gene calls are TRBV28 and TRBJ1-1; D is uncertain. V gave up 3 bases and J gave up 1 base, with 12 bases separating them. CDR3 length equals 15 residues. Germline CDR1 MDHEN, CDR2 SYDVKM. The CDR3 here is CASSFYLATNTEAFF. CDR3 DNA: TGTGCCAGCAGTTTTTATCTGGCCACGAACACTGAAGCTTTCTTT.

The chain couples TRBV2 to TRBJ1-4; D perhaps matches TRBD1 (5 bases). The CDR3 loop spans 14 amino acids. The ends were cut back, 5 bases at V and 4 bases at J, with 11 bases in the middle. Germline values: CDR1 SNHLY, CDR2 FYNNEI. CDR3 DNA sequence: TGTGCCAGCAGTATGGGACGGTATAATGAAAAACTGTTTTTT. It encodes CASSMGRYNEKLFF.

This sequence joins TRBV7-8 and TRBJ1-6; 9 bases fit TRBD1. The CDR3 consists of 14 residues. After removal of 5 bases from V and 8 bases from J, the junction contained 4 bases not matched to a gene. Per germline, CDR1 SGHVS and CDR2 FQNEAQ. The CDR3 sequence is CASSPTGGDSPLHF. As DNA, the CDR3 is TGTGCCAGCAGCCCCACAGGGGGCGATTCACCCCTCCACTTT.

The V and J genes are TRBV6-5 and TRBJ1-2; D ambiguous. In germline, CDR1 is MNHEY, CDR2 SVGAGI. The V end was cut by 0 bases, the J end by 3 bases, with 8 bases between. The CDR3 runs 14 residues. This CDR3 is CASSYSTEYYGYTF. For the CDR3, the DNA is TGTGCCAGCAGTTACTCGACGGAATACTATGGCTACACCTTC.

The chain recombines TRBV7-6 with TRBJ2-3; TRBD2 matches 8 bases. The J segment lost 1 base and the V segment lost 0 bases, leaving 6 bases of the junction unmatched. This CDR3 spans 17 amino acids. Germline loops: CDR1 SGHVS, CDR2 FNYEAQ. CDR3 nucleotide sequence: TGTGCCAGCAGCTTAGCGCTTCGGGGGGGCGGCACAGATACGCAGTATTTT. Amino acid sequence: CASSLALRGGGTDTQYF.

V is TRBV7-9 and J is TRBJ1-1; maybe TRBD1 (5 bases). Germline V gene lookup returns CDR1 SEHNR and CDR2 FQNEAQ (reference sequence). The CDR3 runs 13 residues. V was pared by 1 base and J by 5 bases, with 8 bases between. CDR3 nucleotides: TGTGCCAGCAGCTTAGGCGGGGGGACTGAAGCTTTCTTT. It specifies CASSLGGGTEAFF. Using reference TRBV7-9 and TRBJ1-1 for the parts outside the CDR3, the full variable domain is DTGVSQNPRHKITKRGQNVTFRCDPISEHNRLYWYRQTLGQGPEFLTYFQNEAQLEKSRLLSDRFSAERPKGSFSTLEIQRTEQGDSAMYLCASSLGGGTEAFFGQGTRLTVV.

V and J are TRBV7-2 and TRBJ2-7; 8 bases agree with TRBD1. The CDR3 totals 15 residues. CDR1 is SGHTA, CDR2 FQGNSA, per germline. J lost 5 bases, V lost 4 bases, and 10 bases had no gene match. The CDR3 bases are TGTGCCAGCAGCTCCCTAAGGACAGGGCCGAACGAGCAGTACTTC. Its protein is CASSSLRTGPNEQYF.

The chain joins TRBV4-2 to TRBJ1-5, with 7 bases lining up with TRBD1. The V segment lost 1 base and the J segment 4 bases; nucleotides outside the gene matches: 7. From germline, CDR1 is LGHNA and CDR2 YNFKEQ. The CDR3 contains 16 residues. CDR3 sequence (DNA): TGTGCCAGCAGCCAAGCAGACAGGGAGGGAAATCAGCCCCAGCATTTT. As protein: CASSQADREGNQPQHF.

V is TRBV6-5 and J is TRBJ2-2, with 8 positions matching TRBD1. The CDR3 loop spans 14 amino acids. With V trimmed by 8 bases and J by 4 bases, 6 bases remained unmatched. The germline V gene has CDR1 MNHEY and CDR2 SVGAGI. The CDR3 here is CASWRTGRTGELFF. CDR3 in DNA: TGTGCCAGCTGGCGGACAGGGCGCACCGGGGAGCTGTTTTTT.

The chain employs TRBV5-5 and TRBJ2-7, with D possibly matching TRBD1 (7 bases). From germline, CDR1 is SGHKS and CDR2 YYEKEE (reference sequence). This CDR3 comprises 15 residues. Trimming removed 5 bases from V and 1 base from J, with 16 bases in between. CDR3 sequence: CASSPEGTASYEQYF. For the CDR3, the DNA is TGTGCCAGCAGTCCGGAGGGGACAGCTTCCTACGAGCAGTACTTC.

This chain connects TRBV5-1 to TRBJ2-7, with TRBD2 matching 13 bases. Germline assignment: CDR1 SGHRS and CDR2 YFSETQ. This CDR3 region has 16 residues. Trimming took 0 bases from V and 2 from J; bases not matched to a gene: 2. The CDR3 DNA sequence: TGCGCCAGCAGCTTGGACGGGACTAGCGGGACCTACGAGCAGTACTTC. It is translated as CASSLDGTSGTYEQYF. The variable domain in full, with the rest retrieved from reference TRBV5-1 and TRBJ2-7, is KAGVTQTPRYLIKTRGQQVTLSCSPISGHRSVSWYQQTPGQGLQFLFEYFSETQRNKGNFPGRFSGRQFSNSRSEMNVSTLELGDSALYLCASSLDGTSGTYEQYFGPGTRLTVT.

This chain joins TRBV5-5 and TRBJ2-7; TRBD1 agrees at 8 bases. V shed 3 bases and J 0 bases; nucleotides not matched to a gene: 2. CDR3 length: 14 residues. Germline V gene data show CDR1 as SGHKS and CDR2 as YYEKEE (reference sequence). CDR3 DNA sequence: TGTGCCAGCAGCTCGGGGACAGGCTCCTACGAGCAGTACTTC. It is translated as CASSSGTGSYEQYF.

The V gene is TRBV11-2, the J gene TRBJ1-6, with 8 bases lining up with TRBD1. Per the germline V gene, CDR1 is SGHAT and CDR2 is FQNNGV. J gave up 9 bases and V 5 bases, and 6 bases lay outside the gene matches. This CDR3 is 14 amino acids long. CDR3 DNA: TGTGCCAGCAGCCTAACAGGGGGAGCTTCACCCCTCCACTTT. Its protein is CASSLTGGASPLHF.

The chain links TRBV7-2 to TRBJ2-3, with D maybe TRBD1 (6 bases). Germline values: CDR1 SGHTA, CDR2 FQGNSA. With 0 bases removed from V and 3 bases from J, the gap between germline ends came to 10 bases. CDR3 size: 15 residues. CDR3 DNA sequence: TGTGCCAGCAGCTTAGCACAGGGTATAACAGATACGCAGTATTTT. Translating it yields CASSLAQGITDTQYF.

The CDR3 reads CASSPGQGNTEAFF. The CDR3 coding sequence is TGTGCCAGCAGCCCGGGACAGGGGAACACTGAAGCTTTCTTT. The chain has TRBV5-4 and TRBJ1-1; 9 bases align to TRBD1. The CDR3 runs to 14 residues. Looked up from germline, CDR1 is SGHNT and CDR2 is YYREEE (reference sequence). J was trimmed by 1 base and V by 4 bases; bases with no gene match: 2.

CDR3 loop: CASSEGSGTGAYEQYF. As DNA, the CDR3 is TGCGCCAGCAGTGAGGGGTCGGGGACAGGAGCCTACGAGCAGTACTTC. The genes are TRBV10-1 and TRBJ2-7; 8 nucleotides align to TRBD1. Trimming cost V 2 bases and J 2 bases; bases outside gene matches: 8. This CDR3 is 16 amino acids long. Germline V gene sequence: CDR1 WNHNN, CDR2 SYGVQD (reference sequence).

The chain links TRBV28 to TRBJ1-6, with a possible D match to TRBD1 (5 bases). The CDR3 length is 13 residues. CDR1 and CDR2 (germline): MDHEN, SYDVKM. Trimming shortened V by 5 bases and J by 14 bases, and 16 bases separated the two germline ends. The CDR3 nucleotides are TGTGCCAGCAGTCTAGACAGACTAACCGCCCTCCACTTT. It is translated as CASSLDRLTALHF.